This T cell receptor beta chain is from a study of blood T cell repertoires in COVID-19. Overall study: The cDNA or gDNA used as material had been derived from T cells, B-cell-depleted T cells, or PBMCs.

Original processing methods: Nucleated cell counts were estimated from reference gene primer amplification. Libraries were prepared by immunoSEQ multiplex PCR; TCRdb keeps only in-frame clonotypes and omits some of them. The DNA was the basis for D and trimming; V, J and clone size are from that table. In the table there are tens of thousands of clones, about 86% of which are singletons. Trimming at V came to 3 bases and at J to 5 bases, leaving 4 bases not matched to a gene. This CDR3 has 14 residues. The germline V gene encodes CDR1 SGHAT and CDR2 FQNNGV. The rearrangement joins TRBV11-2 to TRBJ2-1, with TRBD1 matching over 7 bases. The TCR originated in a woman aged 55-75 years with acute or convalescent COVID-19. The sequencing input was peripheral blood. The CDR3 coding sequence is TGTGCCAGCAGCTTTAGACAGGGAGACAATGAGCAGTTCTTC. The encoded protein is CASSFRQGDNEQFF.